This T cell receptor (beta chain) derives from a study of blood T cell repertoires in COVID-19. Study background: The United States, Italy and Spain supplied acute and convalescent COVID-19 samples. PBMCs, B-cell-depleted T cells, or T cells were the source of the cDNA or gDNA that made up the material.

TCRdb's copy holds only in-frame clones and misses some; the assay was immunoSEQ multiplex PCR. Here the sample spans roughly 350,000 clones, about 88% being singletons. V was shortened by 0 bases and J by 4 bases, with 7 bases between the two germline ends. Germline CDR1 is SGHDT and CDR2 is YYEEEE. CDR3 length: 13 residues. V is TRBV5-6 and J is TRBJ1-2; a weak D match, TRBD1 (5 bases). This clonotype was obtained from a woman between 65 and 79 years old with COVID-19, enrolled during active disease. Sequencing was carried out using peripheral blood. The CDR3 DNA reads as TGTGCCAGCAGCTTGGACAGGTCCTATGGCTACACCTTC. It yields the protein CASSLDRSYGYTF.